The rows below give T cell receptor beta chains drawn from one sample of a study of T cells in Graves' hyperthyroidism and ophthalmopathy. MiXCR, run by TCRdb on the multiplex PCR reads, gives a single entry per CDR3 protein. The profile shows 250,000 to 300,000 distinct CDR3 sequences, approximately 13% of them singletons. The sequencing input was blood. These TCRs come from a middle-aged woman with Graves' hyperthyroidism. Each CDR3 is given without its conserved first and last residue.

V: TRBV13
J: TRBJ1-1
length: 14
CDR3: ASSLGYLAMNTEAF

V: TRBV6-4
J: TRBJ2-2
length: 13
CDR3: ASTPTSGNTGELF

V: TRBV27
J: TRBJ2-3
length: 14
CDR3: ASSDTPGIGSDTQY

V: TRBV5-5
J: TRBJ1-2
length: 11
CDR3: ASSGGARYGYT

V: TRBV12-3/TRBV12-4
J: TRBJ1-5
length: 11
CDR3: ASSKATDQPQH

V: TRBV18
J: TRBJ2-1
length: 9
CDR3: ASSPEYEQF

V: TRBV6-1
J: TRBJ1-1
length: 10
CDR3: ASSEGSGGAF

V: TRBV5-6
J: TRBJ1-2
length: 12
CDR3: ASSSGRAAEGYT

V: TRBV29-1
J: TRBJ2-2
length: 10
CDR3: SVPGAHGELF

V: TRBV2
J: TRBJ1-1
length: 10
CDR3: ASDGGGAEAF

V: TRBV5-5
J: TRBJ2-5
length: 14
CDR3: ASRNRDRGGQETQY

V: TRBV6-1
J: TRBJ1-4
length: 13
CDR3: ASRNGQGAFEKLF

V: TRBV7-2
J: TRBJ2-3
length: 13
CDR3: ASSPLSGRGDTQY

V: TRBV12-3/TRBV12-4
J: TRBJ2-7
length: 12
CDR3: ASSPSDSPGEQY

V: TRBV20-1
J: TRBJ2-1
length: 14
CDR3: SAKLSVPGGWNEQF

V: TRBV28
J: TRBJ2-1
length: 13
CDR3: ASSWDRSFYNEQF

V: TRBV20-1
J: TRBJ1-5
length: 11
CDR3: SARAGSNQPQH

V: TRBV12-5
J: TRBJ2-1
length: 13
CDR3: ASGLGWTFYNEQF

V: TRBV2
J: TRBJ2-1
length: 10
CDR3: ASSEMANEQF

V: TRBV6-5
J: TRBJ2-3
length: 11
CDR3: ASSYSVRGTQY

V: TRBV19
J: TRBJ1-6
length: 16
CDR3: ASSIGRDISSYNSPLH

V: TRBV12-3/TRBV12-4
J: TRBJ2-3
length: 12
CDR3: ASNDRLRTDTQY

V: TRBV9
J: TRBJ1-2
length: 12
CDR3: ASSPSAEYYGYT

V: TRBV27
J: TRBJ1-4
length: 13
CDR3: ASSSWARGVEKLF

V: TRBV4-2
J: TRBJ1-1
length: 12
CDR3: ASSQDGDDTEAF

V: TRBV20-1
J: TRBJ2-1
length: 10
CDR3: SARDYYNEQF

V: TRBV28
J: TRBJ1-2
length: 13
CDR3: ASQTGRSGNYGYT

V: TRBV28
J: TRBJ2-7
length: 11
CDR3: ASSLNSGYEQY

V: TRBV11-2
J: TRBJ2-3
length: 15
CDR3: ASSLDMGGWDTDTQY

V: TRBV5-1
J: TRBJ2-3
length: 11
CDR3: ASSLVPLDTQY

V: TRBV25-1
J: TRBJ2-7
length: 10
CDR3: ASSDMSYEQY

V: TRBV6-1
J: TRBJ1-2
length: 12
CDR3: ASSASRVWYGYT

V: TRBV7-2
J: TRBJ2-7
length: 12
CDR3: ASTPGGSLEEQY

V: TRBV5-1
J: TRBJ2-7
length: 11
CDR3: ASRDRANYEQY

V: TRBV14
J: TRBJ1-1
length: 11
CDR3: ASSRDRVPEAF

V: TRBV6-1
J: TRBJ2-5
length: 11
CDR3: ATEGDLQETQY

V: TRBV6-5
J: TRBJ2-1
length: 14
CDR3: ASSYSGLAGTGEQF

V: TRBV13
J: TRBJ1-1
length: 11
CDR3: ASSFAQRTEAF

V: TRBV5-6
J: TRBJ2-7
length: 9
CDR3: ASSLDNEQY

V: TRBV7-9
J: TRBJ2-7
length: 14
CDR3: ASSLGSSREYYEQY

V: TRBV25-1
J: TRBJ2-7
length: 13
CDR3: ASRKWRRQSYEQY

V: TRBV11-2
J: TRBJ2-7
length: 10
CDR3: ASSSWDYEQY